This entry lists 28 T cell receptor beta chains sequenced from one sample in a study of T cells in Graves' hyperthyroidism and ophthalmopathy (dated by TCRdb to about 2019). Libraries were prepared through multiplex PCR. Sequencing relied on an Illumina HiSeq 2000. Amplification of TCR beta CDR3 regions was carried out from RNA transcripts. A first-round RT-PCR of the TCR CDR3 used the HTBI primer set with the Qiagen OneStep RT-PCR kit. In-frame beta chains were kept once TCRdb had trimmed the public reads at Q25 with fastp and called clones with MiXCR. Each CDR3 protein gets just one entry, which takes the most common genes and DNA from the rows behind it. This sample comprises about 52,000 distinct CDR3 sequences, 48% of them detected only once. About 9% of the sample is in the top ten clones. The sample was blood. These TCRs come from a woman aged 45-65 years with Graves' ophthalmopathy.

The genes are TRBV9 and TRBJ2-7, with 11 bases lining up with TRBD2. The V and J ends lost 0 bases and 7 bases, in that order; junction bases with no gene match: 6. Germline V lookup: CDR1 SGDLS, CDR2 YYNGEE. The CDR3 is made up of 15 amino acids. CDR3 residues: CASSVELAGGREQYF. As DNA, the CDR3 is TGTGCCAGCAGCGTAGAGCTAGCGGGGGGTAGGGAGCAGTACTTC.

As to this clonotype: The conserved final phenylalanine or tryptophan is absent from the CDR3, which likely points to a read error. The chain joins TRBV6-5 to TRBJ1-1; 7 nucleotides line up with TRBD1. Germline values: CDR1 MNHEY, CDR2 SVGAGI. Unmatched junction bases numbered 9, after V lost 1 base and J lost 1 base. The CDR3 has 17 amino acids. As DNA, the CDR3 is TGTGCCAGCAGTTACTGTGCAGGGGGGATGGCGAACACTGAAGCTTTCTGT. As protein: CASSYCAGGMANTEAFC.

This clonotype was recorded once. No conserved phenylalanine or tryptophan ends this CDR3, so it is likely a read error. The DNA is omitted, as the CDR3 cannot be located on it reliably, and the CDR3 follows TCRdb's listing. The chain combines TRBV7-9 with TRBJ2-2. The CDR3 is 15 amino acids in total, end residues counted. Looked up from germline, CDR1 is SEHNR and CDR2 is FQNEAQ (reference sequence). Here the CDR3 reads CASSLTATGTGELSL.

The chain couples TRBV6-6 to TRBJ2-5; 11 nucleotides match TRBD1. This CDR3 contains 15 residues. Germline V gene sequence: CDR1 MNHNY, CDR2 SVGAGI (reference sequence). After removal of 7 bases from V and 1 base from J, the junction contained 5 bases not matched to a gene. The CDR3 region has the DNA TGTGCCAGCATTGCCGGGACAGGGGGCCAAGAGACCCAGTACTTC. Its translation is CASIAGTGGQETQYF.

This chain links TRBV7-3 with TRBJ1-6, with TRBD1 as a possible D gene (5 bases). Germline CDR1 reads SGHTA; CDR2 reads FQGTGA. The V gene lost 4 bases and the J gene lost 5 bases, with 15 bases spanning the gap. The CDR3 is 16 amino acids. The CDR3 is CASSWDPGTNNSPLHF. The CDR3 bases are TGTGCCAGCAGCTGGGACCCCGGCACCAATAATTCACCCCTCCACTTT.

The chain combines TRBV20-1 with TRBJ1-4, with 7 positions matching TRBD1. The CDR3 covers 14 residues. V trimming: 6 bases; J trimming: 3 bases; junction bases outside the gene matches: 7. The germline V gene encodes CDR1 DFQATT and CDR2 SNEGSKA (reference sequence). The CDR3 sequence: CSAVPGTANEKLFF. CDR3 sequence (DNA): TGCAGTGCCGTTCCCGGGACAGCTAATGAAAAACTGTTTTTT.

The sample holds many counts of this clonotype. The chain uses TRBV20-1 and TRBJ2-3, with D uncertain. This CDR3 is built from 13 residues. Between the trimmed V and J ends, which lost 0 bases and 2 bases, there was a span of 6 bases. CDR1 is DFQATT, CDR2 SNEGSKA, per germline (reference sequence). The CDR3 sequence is CSARDRYTDTQYF. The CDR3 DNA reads TGCAGTGCTAGAGACAGATACACAGATACGCAGTATTTT.

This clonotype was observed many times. The CDR3 is CSARDLYSGRVLQETQYF. The CDR3 nucleotides read TGCAGTGCTAGAGATCTATACTCGGGCAGGGTACTCCAAGAGACCCAGTACTTC. The V gene is TRBV20-1, the J gene TRBJ2-5; a weak D match, TRBD1 (5 bases). The CDR3 is 18 amino acids. The germline V gene encodes CDR1 DFQATT and CDR2 SNEGSKA (reference sequence). Trimming removed 0 bases at V and 1 base at J, with 21 bases between.

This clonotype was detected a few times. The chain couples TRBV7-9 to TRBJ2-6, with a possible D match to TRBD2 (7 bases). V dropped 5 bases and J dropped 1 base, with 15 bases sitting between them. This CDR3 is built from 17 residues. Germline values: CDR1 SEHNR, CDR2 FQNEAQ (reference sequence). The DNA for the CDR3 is TGTGCCAGCAGCCCGAGGGGGGGTATTTCTGGGGCCAACGTCCTGACTTTC. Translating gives CASSPRGGISGANVLTF.

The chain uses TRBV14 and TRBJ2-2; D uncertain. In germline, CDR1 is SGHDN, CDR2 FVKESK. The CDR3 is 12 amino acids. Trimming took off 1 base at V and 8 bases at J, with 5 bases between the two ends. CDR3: CASSQAEGELFF. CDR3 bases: TGTGCCAGCAGCCAAGCGGAGGGGGAGCTGTTTTTT.

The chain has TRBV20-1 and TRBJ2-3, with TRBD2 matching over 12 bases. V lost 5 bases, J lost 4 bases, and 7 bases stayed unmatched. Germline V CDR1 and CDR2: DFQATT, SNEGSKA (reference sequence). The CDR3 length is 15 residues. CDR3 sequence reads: CSALSRLAGADTQYF. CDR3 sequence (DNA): TGCAGTGCTCTATCCCGACTAGCGGGGGCAGATACGCAGTATTTT.

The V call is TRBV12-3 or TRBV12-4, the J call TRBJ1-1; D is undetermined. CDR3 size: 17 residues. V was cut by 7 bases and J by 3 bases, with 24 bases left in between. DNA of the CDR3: TGTGCCAGCAATCCTCTCCGACTAGCGGGAGGAGACACTGAAGCTTTCTTT. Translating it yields CASNPLRLAGGDTEAFF.

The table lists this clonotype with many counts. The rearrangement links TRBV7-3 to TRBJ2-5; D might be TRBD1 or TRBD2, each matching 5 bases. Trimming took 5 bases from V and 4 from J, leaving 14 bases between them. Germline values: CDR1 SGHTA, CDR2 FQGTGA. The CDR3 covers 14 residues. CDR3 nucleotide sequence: TGTGCCAGCAGCAGGGGAGCCAACCGAGAGACCCAGTACTTC. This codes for CASSRGANRETQYF.

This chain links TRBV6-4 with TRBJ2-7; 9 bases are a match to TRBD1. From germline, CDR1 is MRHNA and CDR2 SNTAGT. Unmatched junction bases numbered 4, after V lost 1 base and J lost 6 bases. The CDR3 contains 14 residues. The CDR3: CASSDWTGVGEQYF. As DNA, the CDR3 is TGTGCCAGCAGTGACTGGACAGGGGTCGGCGAGCAGTACTTC.

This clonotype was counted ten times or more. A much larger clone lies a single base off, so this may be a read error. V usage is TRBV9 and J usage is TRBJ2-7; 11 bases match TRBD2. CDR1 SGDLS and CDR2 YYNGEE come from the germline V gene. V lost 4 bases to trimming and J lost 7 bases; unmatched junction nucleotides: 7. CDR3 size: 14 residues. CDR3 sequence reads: CASSRLAGPREQYF. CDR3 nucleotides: TGTGCCAGCAGCAGACTAGCGGGGCCGAGGGAGCAGTACTTC.

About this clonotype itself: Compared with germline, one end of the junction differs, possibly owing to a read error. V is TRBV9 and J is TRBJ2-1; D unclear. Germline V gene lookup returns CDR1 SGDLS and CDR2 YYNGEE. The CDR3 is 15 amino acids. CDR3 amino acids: CASSVDTNSDNGQFF. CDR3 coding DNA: TGTGCCAGCAGCGTAGACACCAACTCCGACAATGGGCAGTTCTTC. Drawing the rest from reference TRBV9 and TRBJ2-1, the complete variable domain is DSGVTQTPKHLITATGQRVTLRCSPRSGDLSVYWYQQSLDQGLQFLIQYYNGEERAKGNILERFSAQQFPDLHSELNLSSLELGDSALYFCASSVDTNSDNGQFFGPGTRLTVL.

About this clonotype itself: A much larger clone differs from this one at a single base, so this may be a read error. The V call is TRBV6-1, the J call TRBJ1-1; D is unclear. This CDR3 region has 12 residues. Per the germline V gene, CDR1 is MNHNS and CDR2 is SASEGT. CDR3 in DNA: TGTGCCAGCACCGACACCCGGACTGGAGCTTTCTTT. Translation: CASTDTRTGAFF.

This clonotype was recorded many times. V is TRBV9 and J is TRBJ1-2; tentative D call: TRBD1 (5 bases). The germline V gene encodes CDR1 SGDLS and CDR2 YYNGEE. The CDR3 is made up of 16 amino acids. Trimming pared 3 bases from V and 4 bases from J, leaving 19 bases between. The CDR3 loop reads CASSERPGGVGYGYTF. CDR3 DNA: TGTGCCAGCAGCGAGAGGCCGGGAGGGGTCGGCTATGGCTACACCTTC.

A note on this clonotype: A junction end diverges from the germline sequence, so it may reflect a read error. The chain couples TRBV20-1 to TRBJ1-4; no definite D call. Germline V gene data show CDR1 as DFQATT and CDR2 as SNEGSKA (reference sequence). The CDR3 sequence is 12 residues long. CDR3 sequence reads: CSANIPERSLVF. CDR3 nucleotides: TGCAGTGCTAACATCCCCGAGCGGAGCCTGGTTTTT.

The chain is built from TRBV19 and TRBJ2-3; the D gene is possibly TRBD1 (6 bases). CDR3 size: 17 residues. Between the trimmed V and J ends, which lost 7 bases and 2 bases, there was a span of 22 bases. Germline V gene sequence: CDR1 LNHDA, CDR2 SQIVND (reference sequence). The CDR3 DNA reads TGTGCCAGTACTATGGGGACACCTTTCCCTCTCACAGATACGCAGTATTTT. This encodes CASTMGTPFPLTDTQYF.

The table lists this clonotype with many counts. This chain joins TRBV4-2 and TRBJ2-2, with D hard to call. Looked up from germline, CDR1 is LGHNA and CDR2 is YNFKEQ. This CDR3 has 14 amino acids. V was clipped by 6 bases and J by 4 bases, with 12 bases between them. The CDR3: CASSRLGSTGELFF. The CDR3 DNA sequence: TGTGCCAGCAGTCGGTTGGGGTCCACCGGGGAGCTGTTTTTT.

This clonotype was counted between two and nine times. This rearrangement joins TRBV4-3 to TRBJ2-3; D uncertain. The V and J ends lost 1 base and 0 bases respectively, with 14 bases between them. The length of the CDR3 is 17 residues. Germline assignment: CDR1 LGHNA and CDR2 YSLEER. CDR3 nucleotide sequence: TGCGCCAGCAGCCAAGGCCGACTCAGAGGAAGCACAGATACGCAGTATTTT. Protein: CASSQGRLRGSTDTQYF.

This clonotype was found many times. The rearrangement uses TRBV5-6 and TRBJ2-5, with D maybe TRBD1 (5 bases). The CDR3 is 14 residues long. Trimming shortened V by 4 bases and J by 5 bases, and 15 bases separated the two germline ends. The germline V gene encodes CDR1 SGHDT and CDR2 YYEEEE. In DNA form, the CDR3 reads TGTGCCAGCAGCCCCCCTGTGGGGCGGGAGACCCAGTACTTC. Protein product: CASSPPVGRETQYF.

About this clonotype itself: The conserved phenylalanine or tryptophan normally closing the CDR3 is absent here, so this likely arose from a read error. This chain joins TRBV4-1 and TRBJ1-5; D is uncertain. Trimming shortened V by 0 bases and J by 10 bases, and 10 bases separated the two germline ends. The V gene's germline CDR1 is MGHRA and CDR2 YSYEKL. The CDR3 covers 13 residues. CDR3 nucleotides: TGCGCCAGCAGCCAAGATCTCGGTCAACCCCAGCATTAT. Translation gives CASSQDLGQPQHY.

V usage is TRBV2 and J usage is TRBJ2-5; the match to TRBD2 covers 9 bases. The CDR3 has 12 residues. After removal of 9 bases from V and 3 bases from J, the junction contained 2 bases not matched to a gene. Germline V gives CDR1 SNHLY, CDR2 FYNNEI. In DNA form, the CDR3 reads TGTGCCAGGGGACTAGCAGAAGAGACCCAGTACTTC. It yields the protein CARGLAEETQYF.

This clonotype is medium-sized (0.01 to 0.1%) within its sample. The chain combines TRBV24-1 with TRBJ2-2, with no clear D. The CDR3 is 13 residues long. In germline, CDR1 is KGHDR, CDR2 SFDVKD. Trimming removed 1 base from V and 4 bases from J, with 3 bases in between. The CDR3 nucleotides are TGTGCCACCAGTGATTTCATCACCGGGGAGCTGTTTTTT. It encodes CATSDFITGELFF.

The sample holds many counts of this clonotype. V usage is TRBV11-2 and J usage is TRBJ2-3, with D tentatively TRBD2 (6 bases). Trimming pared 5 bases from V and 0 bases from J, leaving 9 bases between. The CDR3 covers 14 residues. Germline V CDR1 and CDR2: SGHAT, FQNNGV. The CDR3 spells CASSLGGSTDTQYF. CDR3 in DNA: TGTGCCAGCAGCCTCGGGGGTAGCACAGATACGCAGTATTTT.

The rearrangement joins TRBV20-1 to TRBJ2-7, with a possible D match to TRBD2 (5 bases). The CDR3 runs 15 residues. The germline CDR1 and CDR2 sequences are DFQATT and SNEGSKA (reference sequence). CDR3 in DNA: TGCAGCGCGAATATACTCGGGAAGAACTCCTACGAGCAGTACTTC. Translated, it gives CSANILGKNSYEQYF.